The source of this TCR beta chain is a study of T cells in Graves' hyperthyroidism and ophthalmopathy. Findings and caveats of the study: The blood repertoire included most of the expanded thyroid clonotypes above 0.001. Ophthalmopathy was predicted by the model a median of roughly 6.6 months ahead of onset.

Using RNA transcripts as the source, TCR beta CDR3 regions were amplified. HTBI primers were used for first-round RT-PCR of the TCR CDR3. TCRdb reanalysed the multiplex PCR reads using MiXCR and keeps one entry per CDR3 protein. Of some 370,000 distinct CDR3 sequences listed, more than 12% are singletons. The CDR3 consists of 14 residues. From germline, CDR1 is GTSNPN and CDR2 SVGIG (reference sequence). Between the trimmed V and J ends, which lost 1 base and 9 bases, there was a span of 16 bases. With regard to this clonotype: Its antigen is undetermined.

Source material: blood. The V and J genes are TRBV30 and TRBJ2-1; D is ambiguous. This receptor was taken from a man aged 45-65 years with Graves' ophthalmopathy. The CDR3 DNA reads TGTGCCTGGAGTGCGGAAGATATTTTGGGTGAGCAGTTCTTC. It is translated as CAWSAEDILGEQFF.